These 30 T cell receptor beta chains share one sample of origin, sequenced in a study of human T cells and chemical hapten exposure (dated by TCRdb to the early 2020s). To prepare the library, RACE was applied. For sequencing, a NextSeq 500 was employed. The public reads were reanalyzed by TCRdb: fastp trimming at Q25, MiXCR alignment, in-frame beta chains only. Records with the same CDR3 protein are collapsed into one entry carrying the most frequent genes and DNA. In this sample the table shows some 91,000 distinct CDR3 sequences, around 25% of which occur a single time. The ten biggest clones cover 10% of the sample. According to the study, the label for this sample's time point signals: patch test 3, about 24 weeks after DPC sensitization. The treatment or condition label here, explained by the study, means: therapeutic diphenylcyclopropenone sensitization with weekly scalp DPC. The sample consisted of whole blood, taken in connection with sensitization to the hapten diphenylcyclopropenone (DPC). The receptors were gathered from a man aged 35 to 55 with alopecia areata. Some clones in this sample may be carry-over from other donors' samples.

V is TRBV15 and J is TRBJ2-5, with D tentatively TRBD2 (5 bases). This CDR3 is built from 16 residues. CDR1 and CDR2 (germline): LNHNV, YYDKDF (reference sequence). Trimming pared 1 base from V and 4 bases from J, leaving 16 bases between. CDR3 region: CATSRGGRTRGETQYF. CDR3 sequence (DNA): TGTGCCACCAGCAGAGGTGGCAGAACCCGGGGAGAGACCCAGTACTTC. Drawing the rest from reference TRBV15 and TRBJ2-5, the complete variable domain is DAMVIQNPRYQVTQFGKPVTLSCSQTLNHNVMYWYQQKSSQAPKLLFHYYDKDFNNEADTPDNFQSRRPNTSFCFLDIRSPGLGDTAMYLCATSRGGRTRGETQYFGPGTRLLVL.

V gene TRBV3-1 combines with J gene TRBJ1-5, with D possibly TRBD1 on 5 matching bases. The germline V and J ends were trimmed by 4 bases and 5 bases, with 12 bases remaining between them. Germline CDR1 reads LGHDT; CDR2 reads YNNKEL (reference sequence). This CDR3 comprises 14 residues. CDR3 coding DNA: TGTGCCAGCAGCCTCCGCAGGGACCATCAGCCCCAGCATTTT. Encoded protein: CASSLRRDHQPQHF.

This clonotype has just a few counts. The V and J genes are TRBV20-1 and TRBJ1-1; the D is unclear. Looked up from germline, CDR1 is DFQATT and CDR2 is SNEGSKA (reference sequence). The CDR3 loop spans 13 amino acids. Trimming removed 4 bases from V and 0 bases from J, with 9 bases in between. CDR3 in DNA: TGCAGTGCTACGCACACCATGAACACTGAAGCTTTCTTT. It yields the protein CSATHTMNTEAFF.

As DNA, the CDR3 is TGTGCCAGCAGCTGGCAGGGGATGAACGAGCAGTACTTC. Protein sequence: CASSWQGMNEQYF. This sequence joins TRBV2 and TRBJ2-7; possibly TRBD1 for D (6 bases). Germline CDR1 reads SNHLY; CDR2 reads FYNNEI. The V end lost 6 bases, the J end lost 5 bases, and 14 bases lay between the germline ends. The CDR3 consists of 13 residues.

This clonotype was observed a handful of times. The J gene is TRBJ2-3, the V gene TRBV5-1, with TRBD2 as a possible D gene (6 bases). Per the germline V gene, CDR1 is SGHRS and CDR2 is YFSETQ. V was trimmed by 0 bases and J by 6 bases, leaving 17 bases between them. The CDR3 has 16 amino acids. The CDR3 DNA follows: TGCGCCAGCAGCTTGGTGGGCCTCTCCCGGGGGGATACGCAGTATTTT. This translates into CASSLVGLSRGDTQYF. Full variable domain (rest looked up from reference TRBV5-1 and TRBJ2-3): KAGVTQTPRYLIKTRGQQVTLSCSPISGHRSVSWYQQTPGQGLQFLFEYFSETQRNKGNFPGRFSGRQFSNSRSEMNVSTLELGDSALYLCASSLVGLSRGDTQYFGPGTRLTVL.

This clonotype has only one observation. The CDR3 DNA follows: TGTGCCAGCAGCCCAGGGGCCTATGGCTACACCTTC. Amino acid sequence: CASSPGAYGYTF. The chain combines TRBV3-1 with TRBJ1-2, with a possible D match to TRBD1 (6 bases). CDR1 and CDR2 from the germline V gene are LGHDT and YNNKEL (reference sequence). The CDR3 is 12 amino acids. The V end lost 4 bases, the J end lost 4 bases, and 7 bases lay between the germline ends. Supplemented by reference TRBV3-1 and TRBJ1-2, the full variable domain reads DTAVSQTPKYLVTQMGNDKSIKCEQNLGHDTMYWYKQDSKKFLKIMFSYNNKELIINETVPNRFSPKSPDKAHLNLHINSLELGDSAVYFCASSPGAYGYTFGSGTRLTVV.

The V and J genes are TRBV6-6 and TRBJ2-1; no clear D. V was shortened by 4 bases and J by 6 bases, with 10 bases between the two germline ends. The germline gives CDR1 MNHNY, CDR2 SVGAGI (reference sequence). The CDR3 consists of 13 residues. Here the CDR3 DNA reads TGTGCCAGCAGTTCCGCCCGCGTCAATGAGCAGTTCTTC. Encoded protein: CASSSARVNEQFF.

The gene calls are TRBV28 and TRBJ1-1; no clear D gene. V was trimmed by 5 bases and J by 3 bases, leaving 13 bases between them. Looked up from germline, CDR1 is MDHEN and CDR2 is SYDVKM. The CDR3 sequence is 14 residues long. The CDR3 DNA is TGTGCCAGCAGTCGACCCCCCGGCGACACTGAAGCTTTCTTT. Its translation is CASSRPPGDTEAFF.

V is TRBV12-3 or TRBV12-4 and J is TRBJ2-1; 8 bases align to TRBD1. The V gene end was trimmed by 5 bases and the J gene end by 8 bases; junction bases not matched to a gene: 8. The length of the CDR3 is 14 residues. The CDR3 protein is CASSPRDRRDEQFF. The CDR3 DNA follows: TGTGCCAGCAGTCCCCGGGACAGGAGGGATGAGCAGTTCTTC.

The V call is TRBV3-1, the J call TRBJ1-5; no clear D. Germline V gives CDR1 LGHDT, CDR2 YNNKEL (reference sequence). CDR3 length equals 14 residues. V was cut by 4 bases and J by 4 bases, with 11 bases left in between. The CDR3 sequence is CASSLGQLNQPQHF. CDR3 nucleotides: TGTGCCAGCAGCCTAGGCCAACTTAATCAGCCCCAGCATTTT.

This rearrangement joins TRBV10-1 to TRBJ1-5; D ambiguous. Trimming stripped 6 bases from V and 3 bases from J, with 9 bases between. CDR3 length: 13 amino acids. Per the germline V gene, CDR1 is WNHNN and CDR2 is SYGVQD (reference sequence). DNA of the CDR3: TGCGCCAGCAGCCCCGGTCTCAATCAGCCCCAGCATTTT. Translating gives CASSPGLNQPQHF.

CDR3 sequence: CASSLEGLHEQFF. The CDR3 region has the DNA TGCGCCAGCAGCTTGGAAGGACTCCATGAGCAGTTCTTC. The genes are TRBV5-1 and TRBJ2-1, with D possibly TRBD2 on 5 matching bases. CDR3 length: 13 residues. Trimming cost V 0 bases and J 8 bases, with 9 bases left between them. From germline, CDR1 is SGHRS and CDR2 YFSETQ.

This clonotype was counted only a few times. The chain uses TRBV5-1 and TRBJ1-6, with D possibly being TRBD1 (5 bases). V was cut by 0 bases and J by 0 bases, with 7 bases left in between. The CDR3 is 16 amino acids. Germline values: CDR1 SGHRS, CDR2 YFSETQ. The CDR3 DNA reads as TGCGCCAGCAGCTTGGGGGGGAGCTCCTATAATTCACCCCTCCACTTT. The encoded protein is CASSLGGSSYNSPLHF.

This clonotype was detected only a few times. The V and J genes are TRBV28 and TRBJ2-7; no definite D call. The ends were cut back, 3 bases at V and 0 bases at J, with 3 bases in the middle. This CDR3 is built from 12 residues. Germline CDR1 and CDR2: MDHEN and SYDVKM. Here the CDR3 reads CASSFGSYEQYF. CDR3 nucleotide sequence: TGTGCCAGCAGTTTCGGCTCCTACGAGCAGTACTTC.

There are many counts of this clonotype. The chain recombines TRBV10-2 with TRBJ1-1, with a weak D call TRBD1 (6 bases). The germline CDR1 and CDR2 sequences are WSHSY and SAAADI. This CDR3 comprises 14 residues. Trimming left V 6 bases short and J 6 bases short, with 17 bases between. CDR3 amino acids: CASSSLTGRAEAFF. DNA for the CDR3: TGCGCCAGCAGCTCCCTAACAGGGAGGGCTGAAGCTTTCTTT.

J is TRBJ2-7 and V is TRBV28; D remains ambiguous. V was shortened by 3 bases and J by 0 bases, with 27 bases between the two germline ends. The germline gives CDR1 MDHEN, CDR2 SYDVKM. This CDR3 comprises 20 residues. The chain's CDR3 is CASSLAIITNVKGFSYEQYF. In DNA form, the CDR3 reads TGTGCCAGCAGTTTGGCCATAATAACGAACGTGAAGGGATTCTCCTACGAGCAGTACTTC.

The CDR3 spells CASIALRRYKMGQFF. The CDR3 DNA reads as TGCGCCAGCATAGCCCTACGACGTTATAAAATGGGGCAGTTCTTC. The chain joins TRBV10-2 to TRBJ2-1, with D unclear. Per the germline V gene, CDR1 is WSHSY and CDR2 is SAAADI. The V gene lost 7 bases and the J gene lost 12 bases, with 25 bases spanning the gap. The CDR3 has 15 amino acids.

There are a few counts of this clonotype. The V and J genes are TRBV6-5 and TRBJ2-7; D gene uncertain. Germline V gene data show CDR1 as MNHEY and CDR2 as SVGAGI. The CDR3 runs to 14 residues. V lost 8 bases and J 3 bases, leaving 17 bases between the germline ends. CDR3 amino acids: CASLKRPNNYEQYF. CDR3 nucleotides: TGTGCCAGCCTAAAACGGCCGAATAACTACGAGCAGTACTTC.

In DNA form, the CDR3 reads TGTGCCAGCAGATTATCTCGAGCGGGCACAGATACGCAGTATTTT. This sequence encodes CASRLSRAGTDTQYF. The V gene is TRBV12-3 or TRBV12-4, the J gene TRBJ2-3; tentatively, D is TRBD2 (5 bases). Trimming took off 6 bases at V and 1 base at J, with 14 bases between the two ends. CDR3 length: 15 residues.

This clonotype was seen just once. The chain carries TRBV20-1 and TRBJ1-4; D uncertain. Trimming stripped 0 bases from V and 6 bases from J, with 14 bases between. In germline, CDR1 is DFQATT, CDR2 SNEGSKA (reference sequence). The CDR3 is 15 amino acids. CDR3 sequence reads: CSARDRAGRDEKLFF. CDR3 DNA sequence: TGCAGTGCTAGAGATCGGGCAGGCCGGGATGAAAAACTGTTTTTT.

The gene calls are TRBV7-2 and TRBJ2-1, with TRBD1 as a possible D gene (5 bases). The CDR3 is made up of 13 amino acids. The ends were cut back, 4 bases at V and 3 bases at J, with 7 bases in the middle. Germline V lookup: CDR1 SGHTA, CDR2 FQGNSA. CDR3 in amino acids: CASSSGHYNEQFF. For the CDR3, the DNA is TGTGCCAGCAGCTCAGGGCACTACAATGAGCAGTTCTTC. The full variable domain, in which reference TRBV7-2 and TRBJ2-1 provide the parts outside the CDR3, is GAGVSQSPSNKVTEKGKDVELRCDPISGHTALYWYRQSLGQGLEFLIYFQGNSAPDKSGLPSDRFSAERTGGSVSTLTIQRTQQEDSAVYLCASSSGHYNEQFFGPGTRLTVL.

This clonotype was picked up a small number of times. This chain joins TRBV6-5 and TRBJ2-2; D is uncertain. This CDR3 contains 15 residues. Deletions cut 5 bases from V and 2 bases from J, with 12 bases between. Germline CDR1 MNHEY, CDR2 SVGAGI. CDR3 nucleotide sequence: TGTGCCAGCAGTCCAGCGCGCAGAAACACCGGGGAGCTGTTTTTT. Its translation: CASSPARRNTGELFF.

The CDR3 DNA sequence: TGTGCCAGCAGTTCGGGACAGGGGGCGAACAATGAGCAGTTCTTC. It encodes CASSSGQGANNEQFF. The chain carries TRBV12-3 or TRBV12-4 and TRBJ2-1; TRBD1 matches 12 bases. V was pared by 4 bases and J by 5 bases, with 3 bases of the junction left unmatched. The CDR3 spans 15 residues.

The chain uses TRBV11-2 and TRBJ2-1; D remains unclear. V was trimmed by 5 bases and J by 7 bases, leaving 9 bases between them. Germline CDR1 SGHAT, CDR2 FQNNGV. The CDR3 extends over 12 amino acids. The CDR3 bases are TGTGCCAGCAGCCCCAGAGAAAATGAGCAGTTCTTC. Its translation: CASSPRENEQFF.

The chain employs TRBV10-3 and TRBJ2-3, with D perhaps TRBD1 or TRBD2 (5 bases each). V was pared by 7 bases and J by 6 bases, with 8 bases between. The CDR3 spans 11 residues. CDR1 is ENHRY and CDR2 is SYGVKD in the germline V gene. The CDR3 sequence: CAIMWGDTQYF. CDR3 DNA: TGTGCCATCATGTGGGGGGATACGCAGTATTTT.

CDR3 loop: CASIYPLGETQYF. The CDR3 DNA reads as TGTGCCAGCATCTACCCCTTGGGCGAGACCCAGTACTTC. The rearrangement joins TRBV7-9 to TRBJ2-5; D is unresolved. Looked up from germline, CDR1 is SEHNR and CDR2 is FQNEAQ (reference sequence). This CDR3 contains 13 residues. V was clipped by 7 bases and J by 5 bases, with 14 bases between them.

This clonotype was picked up a small number of times. The chain links TRBV20-1 to TRBJ2-1; D may be TRBD1 or TRBD2 (5 bases each). Germline values: CDR1 DFQATT, CDR2 SNEGSKA (reference sequence). The V gene lost 3 bases and the J gene lost 2 bases, with 8 bases spanning the gap. The CDR3 sequence is 13 residues long. CDR3 in amino acids: CSASVGPYNEQFF. The CDR3 region has the DNA TGCAGTGCTAGCGTGGGACCCTACAATGAGCAGTTCTTC.

The chain combines TRBV7-2 with TRBJ2-3, with TRBD2 identical over 8 bases. V lost 6 bases and J lost 8; bases outside the gene matches: 13. This CDR3 spans 15 amino acids. CDR1 and CDR2 (germline): SGHTA, FQGNSA. CDR3 sequence: CASSSGGAGGGTQYF. The DNA for the CDR3 is TGTGCCAGCAGTTCCGGGGGGGCGGGAGGTGGTACGCAGTATTTT.

The genes are TRBV12-3 or TRBV12-4 and TRBJ2-7, with 8 bases matching TRBD1. V trimming: 2 bases; J trimming: 5 bases; junction bases outside the gene matches: 8. The length of the CDR3 is 15 residues. The CDR3, as DNA: TGTGCCAGCAGTTTATTCACAGGGGGTATTGACGAGCAGTACTTC. Translation gives CASSLFTGGIDEQYF.

The chain couples TRBV28 to TRBJ2-5, with 7 bases that match TRBD1. The V and J ends lost 5 bases and 1 base, in that order; junction bases with no gene match: 4. CDR3 length: 14 residues. Germline CDR1 is MDHEN and CDR2 is SYDVKM. This chain's CDR3 is CASSPGGLQETQYF. The CDR3 DNA reads as TGTGCCAGCAGTCCAGGGGGTCTCCAAGAGACCCAGTACTTC.